This paragraph reports one T cell receptor (beta chain). The antigen remains unidentified. The sample is drawn from a study of cytomegalovirus exposure and HLA in healthy donors. Overall study: Of the donors genotyped, approximately 410 in all, less than 90% fell in the Caucasian-associated ancestry cluster.

CDR3 length equals 13 residues. With 2 bases removed from V and 5 bases from J, the gap between germline ends came to 10 bases. Per the germline V gene, CDR1 is SGHAT and CDR2 is FQDESV (reference sequence). Study-level points and caveats: A later analysis reportedly found fewer N-insertions in an Asian-associated ancestry cluster than the approximately 700-donor mean. Later analysis associated a missense DCLRE1C variant with TCR beta V- and J-gene trimming.

The study ran its PCR with 60 Vbeta and 13 Jbeta primers. Sequencing was performed with immunoSEQ multiplex PCR; in TCRdb, only in-frame clones are kept and a portion is missing. The table lists 250,000 to 350,000 clones, just over 70% of them singletons, with around 2.3% in the top ten. This receptor was taken from a female donor in good health and CMV-seronegative. The genes are TRBV11-1 and TRBJ2-7, with no clear D. Material for sequencing was PBMCs. The CDR3, as DNA: TGTGCCAGCAGCTTACGGTCGGGTCACGAGCAGTACTTC. Translation gives CASSLRSGHEQYF.